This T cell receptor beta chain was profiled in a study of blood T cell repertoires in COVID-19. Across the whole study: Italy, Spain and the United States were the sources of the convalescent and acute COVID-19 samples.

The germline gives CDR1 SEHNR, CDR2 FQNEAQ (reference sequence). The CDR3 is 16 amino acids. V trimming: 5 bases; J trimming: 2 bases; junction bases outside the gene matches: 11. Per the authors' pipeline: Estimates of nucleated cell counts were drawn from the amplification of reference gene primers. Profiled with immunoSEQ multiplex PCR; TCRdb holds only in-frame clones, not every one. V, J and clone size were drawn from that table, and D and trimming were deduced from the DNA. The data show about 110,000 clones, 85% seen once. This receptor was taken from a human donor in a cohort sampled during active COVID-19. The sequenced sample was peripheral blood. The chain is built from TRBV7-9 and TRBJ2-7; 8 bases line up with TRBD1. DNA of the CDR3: TGTGCCAGCAGCCAGGGAATGGGGACAGGAGCCTACGAGCAGTACTTC. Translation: CASSQGMGTGAYEQYF.